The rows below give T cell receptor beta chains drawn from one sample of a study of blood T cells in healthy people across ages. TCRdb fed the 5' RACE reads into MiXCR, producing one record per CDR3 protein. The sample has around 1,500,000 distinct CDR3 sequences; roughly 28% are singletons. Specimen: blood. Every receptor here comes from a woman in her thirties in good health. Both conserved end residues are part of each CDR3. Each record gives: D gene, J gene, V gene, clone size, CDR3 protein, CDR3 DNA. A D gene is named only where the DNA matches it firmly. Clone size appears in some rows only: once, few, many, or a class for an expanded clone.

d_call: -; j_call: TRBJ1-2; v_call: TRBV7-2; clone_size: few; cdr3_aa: CASSLTVLFNYGYTF; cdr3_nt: TGTGCCAGCAGTTTGACGGTGCTTTTTAACTATGGCTACACCTTC
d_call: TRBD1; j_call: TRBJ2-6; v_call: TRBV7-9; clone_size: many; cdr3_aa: CASSPGQGSRSGANVLTF; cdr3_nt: TGTGCCAGCAGCCCCGGACAGGGGTCACGCTCTGGGGCCAACGTCCTGACTTTC
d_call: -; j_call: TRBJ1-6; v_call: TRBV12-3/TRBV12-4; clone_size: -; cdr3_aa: CASRWNRENSPLHF; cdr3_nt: TGTGCCAGCAGATGGAACCGAGAGAATTCACCCCTCCACTTT
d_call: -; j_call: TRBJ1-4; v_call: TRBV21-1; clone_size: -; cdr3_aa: CASSGPGQGNEKLFF; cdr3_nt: TGTGCCAGCAGCGGACCGGGACAGGGGAATGAAAAACTGTTTTTT
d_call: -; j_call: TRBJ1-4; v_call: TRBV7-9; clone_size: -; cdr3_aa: CASSLGPVGKLFF; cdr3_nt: TGTGCCAGCAGCTTAGGTCCTGTGGGAAAACTGTTTTTT
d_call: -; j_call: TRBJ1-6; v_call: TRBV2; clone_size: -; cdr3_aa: CASNRELINSPLHF; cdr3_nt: TGTGCCAGCAACAGGGAACTCATCAATTCACCCCTCCACTTT
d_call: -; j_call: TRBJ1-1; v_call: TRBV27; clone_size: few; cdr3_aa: CASSLVWGIGTEAFF; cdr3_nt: TGTGCCAGCAGTTTAGTATGGGGGATTGGCACTGAAGCTTTCTTT
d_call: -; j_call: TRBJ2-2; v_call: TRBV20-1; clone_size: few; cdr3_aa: CSAREDTVGELFF; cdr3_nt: TGCAGTGCTAGAGAGGATACAGTCGGGGAGCTGTTTTTT
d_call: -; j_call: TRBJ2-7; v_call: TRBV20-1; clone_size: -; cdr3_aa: CSASTGLGEQYF; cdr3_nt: TGCAGTGCTTCGACAGGACTTGGCGAGCAGTACTTC
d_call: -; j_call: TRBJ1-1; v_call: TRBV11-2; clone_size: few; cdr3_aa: CASSSFRLTGITEAFF; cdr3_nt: TGTGCCAGCAGCTCCTTCAGGTTAACAGGGATCACTGAAGCTTTCTTT
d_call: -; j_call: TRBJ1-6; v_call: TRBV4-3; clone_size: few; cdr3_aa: CASSQDQANSPLHF; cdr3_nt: TGCGCCAGCAGCCAAGACCAGGCGAATTCACCCCTCCACTTT
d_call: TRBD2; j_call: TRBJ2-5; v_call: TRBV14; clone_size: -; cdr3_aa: CACSPGTTRHEQYF; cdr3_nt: TGTGCCTGCAGCCCCGGGACTACGAGGCATGAGCAGTACTTC
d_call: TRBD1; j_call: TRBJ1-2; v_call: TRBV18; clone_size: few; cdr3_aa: CASSPGQGAVSYGYTF; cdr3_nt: TGTGCCAGCTCACCGGGACAGGGGGCGGTATCTTATGGCTACACCTTC
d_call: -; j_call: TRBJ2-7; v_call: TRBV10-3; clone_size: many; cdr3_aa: CATTRTDTYEQYF; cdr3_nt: TGTGCCACCACTCGGACAGATACCTACGAGCAGTACTTC
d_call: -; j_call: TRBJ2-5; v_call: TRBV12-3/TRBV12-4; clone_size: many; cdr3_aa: CASSPGQGGFQGLADYQETQYF; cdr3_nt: TGTGCCAGCAGTCCCGGACAGGGGGGATTTCAGGGACTAGCGGACTACCAAGAGACCCAGTACTTC
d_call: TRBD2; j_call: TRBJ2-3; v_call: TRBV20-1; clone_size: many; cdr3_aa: CSATSGARIDTQYF; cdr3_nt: TGCAGTGCTACGAGCGGGGCCCGGATAGATACGCAGTATTTT
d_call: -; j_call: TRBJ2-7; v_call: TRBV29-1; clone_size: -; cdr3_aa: CSVDTVESYEQYF; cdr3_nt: TGCAGCGTTGACACGGTTGAATCCTACGAGCAGTACTTC
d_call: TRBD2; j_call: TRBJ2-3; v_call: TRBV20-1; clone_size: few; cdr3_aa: CSARDSREATDTQYF; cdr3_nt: TGCAGTGCTAGAGATTCCCGGGAGGCCACAGATACGCAGTATTTT
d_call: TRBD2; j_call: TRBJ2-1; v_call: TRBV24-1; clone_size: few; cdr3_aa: CATSGLADNEQFF; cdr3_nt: TGTGCCACCAGTGGACTAGCGGACAATGAGCAGTTCTTC
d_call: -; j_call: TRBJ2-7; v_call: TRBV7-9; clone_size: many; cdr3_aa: CASSPGGTRGSEQYF; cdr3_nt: TGTGCCAGCAGCCCGGGCGGGACTCGGGGCTCCGAGCAGTACTTC
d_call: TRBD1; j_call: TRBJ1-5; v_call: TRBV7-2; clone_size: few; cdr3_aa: CASSPRPTGISNQPQHF; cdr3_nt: TGTGCCAGCAGCCCCAGACCGACAGGGATTAGCAATCAGCCCCAGCATTTT
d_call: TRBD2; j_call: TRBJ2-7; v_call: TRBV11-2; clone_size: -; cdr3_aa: CASSLRDLAGIGDEQYF; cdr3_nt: TGTGCCAGCAGCTTACGTGATCTAGCGGGGATTGGTGACGAGCAGTACTTC
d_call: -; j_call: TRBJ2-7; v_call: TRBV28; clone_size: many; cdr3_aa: CASSLGLRTYEQYF; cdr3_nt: TGTGCCAGCAGCTTAGGCCTGAGAACCTACGAGCAGTACTTC
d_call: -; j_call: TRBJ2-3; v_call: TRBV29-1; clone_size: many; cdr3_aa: CSALGDPTDTQYF; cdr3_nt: TGCAGCGCTCTAGGGGACCCCACAGATACGCAGTATTTT
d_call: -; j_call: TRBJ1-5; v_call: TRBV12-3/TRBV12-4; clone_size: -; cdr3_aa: CASSFPGRDSNQPQHF; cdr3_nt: TGTGCCAGCAGTTTCCCCGGCAGGGACAGCAATCAGCCCCAGCATTTT
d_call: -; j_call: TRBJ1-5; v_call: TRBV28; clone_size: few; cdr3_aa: CASRESGQPQHF; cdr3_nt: TGTGCCAGCAGGGAGTCGGGGCAGCCCCAGCATTTT
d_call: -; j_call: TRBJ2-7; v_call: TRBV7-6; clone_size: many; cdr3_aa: CASSLGDEIEQYF; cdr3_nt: TGTGCCAGCAGCTTAGGGGACGAGATCGAGCAGTACTTC
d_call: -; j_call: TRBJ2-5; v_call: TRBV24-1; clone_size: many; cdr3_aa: CATSDPRQRVLTQYF; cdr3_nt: TGTGCCACCAGTGATCCCCGTCAGCGGGTTCTCACCCAGTACTTC
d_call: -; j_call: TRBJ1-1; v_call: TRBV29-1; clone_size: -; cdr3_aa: CSVEEGGSTEAFF; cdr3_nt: TGCAGCGTTGAAGAGGGGGGGTCCACTGAAGCTTTCTTT
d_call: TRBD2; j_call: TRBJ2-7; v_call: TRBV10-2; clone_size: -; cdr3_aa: CASSEGLKSGGPGEQYF; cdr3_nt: TGCGCCAGCAGTGAGGGGTTGAAAAGCGGGGGGCCTGGCGAGCAGTACTTC
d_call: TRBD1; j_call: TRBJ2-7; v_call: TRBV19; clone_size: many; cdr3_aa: CASSIGTGDYEQYF; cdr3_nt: TGTGCCAGTAGTATAGGGACAGGGGACTACGAGCAGTACTTC
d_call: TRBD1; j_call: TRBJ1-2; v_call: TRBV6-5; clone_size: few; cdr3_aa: CASRQGRGYTF; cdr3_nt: TGTGCCAGCCGACAGGGTCGAGGCTACACCTTC
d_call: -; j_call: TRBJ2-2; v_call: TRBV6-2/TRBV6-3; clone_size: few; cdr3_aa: CASRPTGNTGELFF; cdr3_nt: TGTGCCAGCAGACCGACAGGGAACACCGGGGAGCTGTTTTTT
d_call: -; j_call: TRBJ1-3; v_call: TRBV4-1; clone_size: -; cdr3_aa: CASSLRREANTIYF; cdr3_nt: TGCGCCAGCAGCTTGAGACGGGAAGCAAACACCATATATTTT
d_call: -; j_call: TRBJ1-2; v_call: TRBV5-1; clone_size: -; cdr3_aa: CASSFPNAGAKGYTF; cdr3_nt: TGCGCCAGCAGCTTCCCCAACGCGGGGGCGAAGGGCTACACCTTC
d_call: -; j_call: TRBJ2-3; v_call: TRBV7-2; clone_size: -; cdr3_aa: CASSLVDGIAGADTQYF; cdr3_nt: TGTGCCAGCAGCTTAGTGGACGGTATCGCCGGCGCAGATACGCAGTATTTT
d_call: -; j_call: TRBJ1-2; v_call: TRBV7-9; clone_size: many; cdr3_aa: CASSLVNTQGYGYTF; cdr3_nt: TGTGCCAGCAGCTTAGTGAACACCCAGGGCTATGGCTACACCTTC
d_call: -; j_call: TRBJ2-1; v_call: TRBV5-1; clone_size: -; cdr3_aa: CASSLRDSNNEQFF; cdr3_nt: TGCGCCAGCAGCTTGAGGGACTCCAACAATGAGCAGTTCTTC
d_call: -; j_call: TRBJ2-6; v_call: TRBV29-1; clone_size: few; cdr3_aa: CSVRRSGANVLTF; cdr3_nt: TGCAGCGTTCGGCGGTCTGGGGCCAACGTCCTGACTTTC
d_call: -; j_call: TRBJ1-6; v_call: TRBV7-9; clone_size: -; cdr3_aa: CASSLAVVPLHF; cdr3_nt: TGTGCCAGCAGCTTAGCGGTGGTACCCCTCCACTTT
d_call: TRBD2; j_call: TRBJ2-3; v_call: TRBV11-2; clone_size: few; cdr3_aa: CAGTAGGTDTQYF; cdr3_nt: TGTGCCGGGACCGCGGGAGGGACAGATACGCAGTATTTT